The clone carrying this TCR beta chain was counted a few times. Its antigen is not identified. These data originate in a study of T cells in Graves' hyperthyroidism and ophthalmopathy. At the level of the study: Blood from the periphery was taken at initial diagnosis, before any treatment. Study-wide results and caveats: It was a median approximately 7.1 months before onset that the model predicted ophthalmopathy.

Amplified TCR beta CDR3 regions came from RNA transcripts. When the TCR CDR3 underwent first-round RT-PCR, the HTBI primer set was used. One entry per CDR3 protein results from TCRdb running MiXCR on the multiplex PCR reads. The table shows some 560,000 distinct CDR3 sequences, with about 15% occurring only once. The clonotype comes from a woman between 25 and 40 years old with Graves' hyperthyroidism. The sample comprised blood.

The CDR3: CSASATGVGSYEQYF. CDR3 nucleotides: TGCAGTGCTAGCGCTACAGGGGTCGGTTCCTACGAGCAGTACTTC. The chain couples TRBV20-1 to TRBJ2-7; 7 nucleotides agree with TRBD1. The germline V gene encodes CDR1 DFQATT and CDR2 SNEGSKA (reference sequence). The CDR3 length is 15 residues. J lost 1 base, V lost 3 bases, and 9 bases had no gene match.